The table lists the clone carrying this T cell receptor (beta chain) with a few counts. Its target is unknown. This CDR3 is 14 amino acids long. Trimming took off 7 bases at V and 4 bases at J, with 16 bases between the two ends. Germline CDR1 reads SGHTA; CDR2 reads FQGNSA. Each CDR3 protein is one row after TCRdb ran MiXCR on the 5' RACE reads. The table records roughly 300,000 distinct CDR3 sequences, less than 10% of them present only once. These data are taken from a study of CD8 T cells in ankylosing spondylitis. Notes on the study in general: Several highly homologous variants made up a TCR beta motif, and this motif appeared characteristic of ankylosing spondylitis blood.

Sequenced material: blood, either unsorted or a sorted T cell fraction (not recorded which). V and J are TRBV7-2 and TRBJ1-2, with D perhaps TRBD1 (6 bases). This receptor was obtained from a male donor with ankylosing spondylitis. The CDR3 loop reads CASNDNRGLYGYTF. The CDR3 nucleotides are TGTGCCAGCAACGATAATCGGGGGCTCTATGGCTACACCTTC.